This TCR beta chain emerged from a study of T cell repertoires in cytomegalovirus infection. Study as a whole: CMV epitopes, recently identified HLA-C-restricted and well-studied HLA-B-restricted, were used. CMV infection together with matching HLA type was indicated by public TCR beta signatures. General observations from the study: There were carriers of CMV plus the relevant HLA, and cumulative public TCR beta family frequency identified them. In two of eight donors, the top clonotype was HLA-C-restricted CMV-specific.

Germline V CDR1 and CDR2: SGHRS, YFSETQ. The CDR3 spans 16 residues. The germline V and J ends were trimmed by 6 bases and 4 bases, with 23 bases remaining between them. TCRdb itself ran the reads through MiXCR, one entry per CDR3 protein. The sample includes about 920,000 distinct CDR3 sequences, under 40% of them seen just once. This clonotype has just a few counts. What it binds is unknown. The chain is built from TRBV5-1 and TRBJ2-7; tentatively, D is TRBD1 (5 bases). Sample: cultured CD8+ T cells from PBMCs, taken from culture after CMV antigen stimulation. The sequence came from a human donor in good health (CMV status not recorded). Some clones in this sample may be carry-over from other donors' samples. CDR3 residues: CASTPFQGQGLYEQYF. CDR3 coding DNA: TGCGCCAGCACCCCTTTTCAAGGACAAGGGTTGTACGAGCAGTACTTC.